The clone carrying this TCR beta chain was observed a few times. From the 5' RACE reads, TCRdb called clonotypes with MiXCR, one entry per CDR3 protein. The sample consists of hundreds of thousands of distinct CDR3 sequences, 17% of them appearing once. This sample is drawn from a study of T-cell memory formation after mild COVID-19. This CDR3 is 15 amino acids long. Trimming removed 1 base from V and 1 base from J, with 8 bases in between. Germline V gene data show CDR1 as LGHNT and CDR2 as FRNRAP. The sequenced sample consisted of PBMCs or a T cell subset sorted from them (not recorded which). The chain joins TRBV12-5 to TRBJ2-1, with D possibly being TRBD2 (6 bases). The sequence was obtained from an adult woman who had mild COVID-19 (a few samples of this study predate the infection). Cell type and time point are not known. This CDR3 reads CASGLGTISYNEQFF. CDR3 DNA: TGTGCTAGTGGTTTGGGGACTATTTCCTACAATGAGCAGTTCTTC.